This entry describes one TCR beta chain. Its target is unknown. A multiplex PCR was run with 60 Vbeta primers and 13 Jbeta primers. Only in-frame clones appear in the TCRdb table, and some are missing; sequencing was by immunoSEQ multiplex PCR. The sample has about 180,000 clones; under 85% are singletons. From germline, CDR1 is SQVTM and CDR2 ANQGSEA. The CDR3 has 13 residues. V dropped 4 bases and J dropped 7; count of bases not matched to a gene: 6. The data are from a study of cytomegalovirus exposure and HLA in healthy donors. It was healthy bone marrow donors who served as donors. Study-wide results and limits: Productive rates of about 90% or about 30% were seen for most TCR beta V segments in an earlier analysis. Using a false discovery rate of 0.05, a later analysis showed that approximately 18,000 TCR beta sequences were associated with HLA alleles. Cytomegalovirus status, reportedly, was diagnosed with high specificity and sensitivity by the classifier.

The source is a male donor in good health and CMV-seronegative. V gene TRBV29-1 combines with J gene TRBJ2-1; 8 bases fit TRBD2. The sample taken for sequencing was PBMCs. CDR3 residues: CSVGGLGINEQFF. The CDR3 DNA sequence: TGCAGCGTTGGGGGACTAGGGATTAATGAGCAGTTCTTC.